Below, 22 T cell receptor beta chains from the same sample are listed, as sequenced in a study of T cells in Graves' hyperthyroidism and ophthalmopathy. The TCR beta CDR3 regions underwent amplification using RNA transcripts as the source. When the TCR CDR3 underwent first-round RT-PCR, the HTBI primer set was used. TCRdb independently ran MiXCR on the multiplex PCR reads; one entry per CDR3 protein. This sample has 300,000 to 450,000 distinct CDR3 sequences, with 11% to 15% found just once. Sequencing used blood. The receptor source for this set is an older woman with Graves' hyperthyroidism.

Many counts were recorded for this clonotype. The chain links TRBV2 to TRBJ2-3; TRBD1 agrees at 11 bases. V gave up 10 bases and J gave up 4 bases; unmatched junction bases: 10. This CDR3 is 15 amino acids long. CDR1 SNHLY and CDR2 FYNNEI come from the germline V gene. CDR3 protein: CATRRGTGGADTQYF. CDR3 coding DNA: TGTGCCACCCGGAGGGGGACAGGGGGAGCAGATACGCAGTATTTT. The entire variable domain, with the rest obtained from reference TRBV2 and TRBJ2-3, is as follows: EPEVTQTPSHQVTQMGQEVILRCVPISNHLYFYWYRQILGQKVEFLVSFYNNEISEKSEIFDDQFSVERPDGSNFTLKIRSTKLEDSAMYFCATRRGTGGADTQYFGPGTRLTVL.

This clonotype was seen many times. The rearrangement uses TRBV18 and TRBJ2-2, with TRBD1 matching 10 bases. CDR1 and CDR2 (germline): KGHSH, LQKENI. CDR3 length: 15 residues. Trimming took 4 bases from V and 4 from J; bases not matched to a gene: 3. In DNA, the CDR3 is TGTGCCAGCTCACAAGGACAGGGGGGCACCGGGGAGCTGTTTTTT. It translates to CASSQGQGGTGELFF.

This clonotype was observed a handful of times. The chain recombines TRBV3-1 with TRBJ2-5; 9 positions match TRBD1. CDR3 length equals 15 residues. Losses at the gene ends were 2 bases for V and 9 bases for J; bases not matched to a gene: 10. Germline CDR1 and CDR2: LGHDT and YNNKEL (reference sequence). The CDR3 region has the DNA TGTGCCAGCAGCCAATATGGACAGGGGATCGTTGCCCAGTACTTC. This codes for CASSQYGQGIVAQYF.

This clonotype was recorded at least ten times. The chain carries TRBV28 and TRBJ1-2; 10 bases match TRBD1. With 8 bases clipped from V and 4 bases from J, the junction kept 10 bases outside the gene matches. The CDR3 extends over 15 amino acids. CDR1 is MDHEN and CDR2 is SYDVKM in the germline V gene. Written as DNA, the CDR3 is TGTGCCAGCCAGATACCGGGACAGGGGCCCTATGGCTACACCTTC. Protein: CASQIPGQGPYGYTF.

This clonotype was detected only a few times. J is TRBJ2-7 and V is TRBV14; TRBD2 might be the D (5 bases). The V end was cut by 0 bases, the J end by 0 bases, with 18 bases between. Germline V lookup: CDR1 SGHDN, CDR2 FVKESK. The CDR3 length is 18 residues. CDR3 in DNA: TGTGCCAGCAGCCAAGATGGCGGGTTCAGGCTGAGCTCCTACGAGCAGTACTTC. It specifies CASSQDGGFRLSSYEQYF.

This clonotype appeared many times. The chain joins TRBV2 to TRBJ2-1, with TRBD2 matching 8 bases. The CDR3 spans 15 residues. Germline V CDR1 and CDR2: SNHLY, FYNNEI. Germline trimming cut 6 bases from V and 6 bases from J; bases unmatched to any gene: 10. The CDR3 DNA reads TGTGCCAGCAGCCCGGGACTAGAGCCCCGCAATGAGCAGTTCTTC. This encodes CASSPGLEPRNEQFF.

This clonotype was seen ten or more times. The chain is built from TRBV11-2 and TRBJ1-3, with TRBD1 identical over 10 bases. V was clipped by 5 bases and J by 4 bases; unmatched bases: 8. There are 16 residues in the CDR3. Germline CDR1 SGHAT, CDR2 FQNNGV. The CDR3 sequence: CASSHPTGGSGNTIYF. Written as DNA, the CDR3 is TGTGCCAGCAGCCACCCGACAGGGGGCTCGGGAAACACCATATATTTT.

This clonotype was detected many times. The chain employs TRBV3-1 and TRBJ2-5; D ambiguous. Germline CDR1 is LGHDT and CDR2 is YNNKEL (reference sequence). V gave up 0 bases and J gave up 13 bases, with 15 bases separating them. The CDR3 loop spans 13 amino acids. DNA of the CDR3: TGTGCCAGCAGCCAAGACCTGGGGATTCCAACGTACTTC. Protein product: CASSQDLGIPTYF.

Ten or more counts support this clonotype. The rearrangement joins TRBV2 to TRBJ2-2; 7 bases match TRBD1. The CDR3 runs to 16 residues. The germline V gene has CDR1 SNHLY and CDR2 FYNNEI. The J segment lost 4 bases and the V segment lost 6 bases, leaving 11 bases of the junction unmatched. The CDR3 protein is CASSINRGPSTGELFF. CDR3 coding DNA: TGTGCCAGCAGCATTAACAGGGGCCCTTCCACCGGGGAGCTGTTTTTT. The full variable domain, rest sourced from reference TRBV2 and TRBJ2-2, is EPEVTQTPSHQVTQMGQEVILRCVPISNHLYFYWYRQILGQKVEFLVSFYNNEISEKSEIFDDQFSVERPDGSNFTLKIRSTKLEDSAMYFCASSINRGPSTGELFFGEGSRLTVL.

With regard to this clonotype: At one end, the junction sequence differs from germline, possibly due to a read error. The CDR3 here is CASSAPSLAAGALFF. The CDR3 bases are TGTGCCAGCAGCGCACCCTCCCTGGCCGCCGGGGCGCTGTTTTTT. The chain is built from TRBV11-2 and TRBJ2-2, with D perhaps matching TRBD1 or TRBD2 (5 bases each). The CDR3 extends over 15 amino acids. Germline loops: CDR1 SGHAT, CDR2 FQNNGV.

This clonotype was seen many times. The rearrangement joins TRBV5-8 to TRBJ2-5; D may correspond to TRBD1 or TRBD2 (6 bases each). This CDR3 is built from 15 residues. Trimming took off 5 bases at V and 0 bases at J, with 14 bases between the two ends. From germline, CDR1 is SGHTS and CDR2 YDEGEE. The CDR3 loop reads CASSKLGGYQETQYF. The CDR3 region has the DNA TGTGCCAGCAGTAAACTAGGGGGGTACCAAGAGACCCAGTACTTC.

This clonotype was counted many times. J is TRBJ1-2 and V is TRBV30; D might be TRBD1 (6 bases). Trimming pared 3 bases from V and 8 bases from J, leaving 16 bases between. CDR3 length: 13 residues. The germline CDR1 and CDR2 sequences are GTSNPN and SVGIG (reference sequence). The CDR3: CAWSTGRSRGYTF. CDR3 DNA sequence: TGTGCCTGGAGCACAGGGAGGTCGCGGGGCTACACCTTC.

This clonotype was detected many times. The V gene is TRBV13, the J gene TRBJ1-2; TRBD1 aligns across 7 bases. Germline-derived CDR1 and CDR2 are PRHDT and FYEKMQ (reference sequence). The junction had 8 bases not matched to a gene; V was cut back by 5 bases and J by 8 bases. The CDR3 has 13 amino acids. CDR3 loop: CASSLRTGLGYTF. The CDR3 bases are TGTGCCAGCAGCCTTAGGACAGGACTCGGCTACACCTTC.

The V gene is TRBV7-2, the J gene TRBJ2-7; 7 bases map to TRBD2. Trimming cost V 3 bases and J 6 bases; bases outside gene matches: 8. The germline V gene encodes CDR1 SGHTA and CDR2 FQGNSA. The CDR3 has 14 amino acids. The CDR3 is CASSLTSLSSEQYF. CDR3 coding DNA: TGTGCCAGCAGCTTGACTAGCTTGTCTTCCGAGCAGTACTTC.

This clonotype was seen repeatedly, ten times or more. The rearrangement joins TRBV3-1 to TRBJ2-3; TRBD2 matches 7 bases. After removal of 4 bases from V and 6 bases from J, the junction contained 7 bases not matched to a gene. From germline, CDR1 is LGHDT and CDR2 YNNKEL (reference sequence). The CDR3 has 14 residues. In DNA form, the CDR3 reads TGTGCCAGCAGCCCCTCTAGCGGCGGGGATACGCAGTATTTT. Translating gives CASSPSSGGDTQYF.

A remark on this clonotype: A much larger clone is a single base away; this may be a read error. The chain joins TRBV30 to TRBJ2-1, with D tentatively TRBD2 (6 bases). Germline lookup yields CDR1 GTSNPN and CDR2 SVGIG (reference sequence). The CDR3 runs to 13 residues. CDR3 region: CASSSGVGYEQFF. The CDR3 DNA follows: TGTGCCTCGAGTTCGGGAGTAGGGTATGAGCAGTTCTTC. Using reference TRBV30 and TRBJ2-1 for the parts outside the CDR3, the full variable domain is SQTIHQWPATLVQPVGSPLSLECTVEGTSNPNLYWYRQAAGRGLQLLFYSVGIGQISSEVPQNLSASRPQDRQFILSSKKLLLSDSGFYLCASSSGVGYEQFFGPGTRLTVL.

This clonotype has ten or more counts. This chain joins TRBV18 and TRBJ2-1; 8 bases map to TRBD2. CDR1 is KGHSH, CDR2 LQKENI, per germline. This CDR3 is 15 amino acids long. Unmatched junction bases numbered 2, after V lost 3 bases and J lost 1 base. CDR3 DNA sequence: TGTGCCAGCTCACCGGCGGGAGGTTCCTACAATGAGCAGTTCTTC. It yields the protein CASSPAGGSYNEQFF.

This clonotype was recorded many times. This rearrangement joins TRBV9 to TRBJ2-3; tentatively, D is TRBD2 (5 bases). The V end was cut by 0 bases, the J end by 2 bases, with 10 bases between. Germline CDR1 and CDR2: SGDLS and YYNGEE. The CDR3 has 15 amino acids. CDR3 DNA: TGTGCCAGCAGCGTAGCGGGATTCTTCACAGATACGCAGTATTTT. Encoded protein: CASSVAGFFTDTQYF. Filled out from reference TRBV9 and TRBJ2-3, the complete variable domain reads DSGVTQTPKHLITATGQRVTLRCSPRSGDLSVYWYQQSLDQGLQFLIQYYNGEERAKGNILERFSAQQFPDLHSELNLSSLELGDSALYFCASSVAGFFTDTQYFGPGTRLTVL.

This clonotype was recorded many times. The gene calls are TRBV3-1 and TRBJ2-1; the match to TRBD2 covers 8 bases. In germline, CDR1 is LGHDT, CDR2 YNNKEL (reference sequence). The CDR3 has 15 residues. With V trimmed by 4 bases and J by 6 bases, 8 bases remained unmatched. The CDR3 nucleotides are TGTGCCAGCAGCCCCACTAGCGGAGGGGGCAATGAGCAGTTCTTC. Translating it yields CASSPTSGGGNEQFF.

This clonotype was seen ten or more times. This chain joins TRBV12-3 or TRBV12-4 and TRBJ1-1; TRBD1 is a possible D gene (6 bases). The germline V and J ends were trimmed by 5 bases and 5 bases, with 15 bases remaining between them. The CDR3 spans 14 residues. This chain's CDR3 is CASSLIQGRTEAFF. The CDR3 nucleotides are TGTGCCAGCAGTCTAATACAGGGTCGTACTGAAGCTTTCTTT.

As regards this clonotype: This sequence may be a read error, since a much larger clone differs from it by one base. V usage is TRBV27 and J usage is TRBJ1-2; the match to TRBD1 covers 8 bases. Per the germline V gene, CDR1 is MNHEY and CDR2 is SMNVEV (reference sequence). The CDR3 runs to 14 residues. Germline trimming cut 9 bases from V and 4 bases from J; bases unmatched to any gene: 10. The CDR3 here is CARSPQGASYGYTF. The CDR3, as DNA: TGTGCCAGGAGTCCCCAGGGGGCGAGCTATGGCTACACCTTC.

At least ten counts were recorded for this clonotype. The V gene is TRBV12-5, the J gene TRBJ2-1; 10 bases fit TRBD2. The trim removed 0 bases at V and 3 bases at J, leaving 5 bases unmatched. Looked up from germline, CDR1 is LGHNT and CDR2 is FRNRAP. The CDR3 loop spans 17 amino acids. CDR3 residues: CASGLVLWTSGYNEQFF. In DNA, the CDR3 is TGTGCTAGTGGTTTGGTACTCTGGACTAGCGGCTACAATGAGCAGTTCTTC.